This T cell receptor (beta chain) was captured in a study of response to subunit inactivated influenza vaccine. Trimming cost V 6 bases and J 8 bases; bases outside gene matches: 11. The germline V gene has CDR1 DFQATT and CDR2 SNEGSKA (reference sequence). This CDR3 contains 14 residues. TCRdb redid the calling of the RT-PCR reads with MiXCR, one entry per CDR3 protein. This table holds 700,000 to 800,000 distinct CDR3 sequences, 18% found once. Study-level findings and limits: Authors suggested each seasonal influenza vaccination recruits few new T cells.

Only a few counts were recorded for this clonotype. Its antigen is currently unknown. The specimen comprised PBMCs from blood, sampled 5 to 6 days after vaccination. This sequence was found in a man aged 45-65 years who received an inactivated influenza vaccine. V is TRBV20-1 and J is TRBJ2-1, with TRBD2 identical over 9 bases. The CDR3 DNA reads as TGCAGTGCCCGAGGGGCTAGCGGGGTTGATGAGCAGTTCTTC. Translation gives CSARGASGVDEQFF.